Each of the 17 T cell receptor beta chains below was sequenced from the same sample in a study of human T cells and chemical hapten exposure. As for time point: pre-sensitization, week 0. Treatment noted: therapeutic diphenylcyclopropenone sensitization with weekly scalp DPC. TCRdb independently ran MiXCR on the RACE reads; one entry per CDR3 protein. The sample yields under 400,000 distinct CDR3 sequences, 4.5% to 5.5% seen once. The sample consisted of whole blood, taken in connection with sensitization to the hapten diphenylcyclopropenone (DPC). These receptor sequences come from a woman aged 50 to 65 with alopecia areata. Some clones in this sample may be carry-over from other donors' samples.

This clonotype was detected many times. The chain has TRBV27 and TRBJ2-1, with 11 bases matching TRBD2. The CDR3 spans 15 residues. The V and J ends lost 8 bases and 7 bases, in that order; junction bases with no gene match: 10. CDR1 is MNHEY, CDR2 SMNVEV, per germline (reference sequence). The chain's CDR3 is CASRIAGGPGNEQFF. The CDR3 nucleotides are TGTGCCAGCCGAATAGCGGGGGGGCCTGGAAATGAGCAGTTCTTC.

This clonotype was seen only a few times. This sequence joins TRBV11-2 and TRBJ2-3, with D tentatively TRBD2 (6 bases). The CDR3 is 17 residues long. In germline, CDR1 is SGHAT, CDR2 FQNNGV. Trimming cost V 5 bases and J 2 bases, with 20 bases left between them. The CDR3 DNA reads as TGTGCCAGCAGCGCCCAGGAGGGGCTTACTTTCACAGATACGCAGTATTTT. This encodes CASSAQEGLTFTDTQYF.

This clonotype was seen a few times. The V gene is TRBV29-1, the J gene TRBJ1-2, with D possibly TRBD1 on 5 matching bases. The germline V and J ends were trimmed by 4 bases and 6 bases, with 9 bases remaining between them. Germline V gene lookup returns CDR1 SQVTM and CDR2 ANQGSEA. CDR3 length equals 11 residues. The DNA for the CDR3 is TGCAGCGTTGTCGCAGGGAATGGCTACACCTTC. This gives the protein CSVVAGNGYTF.

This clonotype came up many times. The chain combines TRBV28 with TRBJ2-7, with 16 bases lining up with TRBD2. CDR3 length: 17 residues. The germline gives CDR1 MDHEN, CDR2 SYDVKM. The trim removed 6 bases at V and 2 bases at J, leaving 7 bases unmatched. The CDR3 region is CASSPPGLAGGPYEQYF. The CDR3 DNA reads TGTGCCAGCAGCCCTCCGGGACTAGCGGGAGGGCCCTACGAGCAGTACTTC. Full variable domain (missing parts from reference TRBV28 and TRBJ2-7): DVKVTQSSRYLVKRTGEKVFLECVQDMDHENMFWYRQDPGLGLRLIYFSYDVKMKEKGDIPEGYSVSREKKERFSLILESASTNQTSMYLCASSPPGLAGGPYEQYFGPGTRLTVT.

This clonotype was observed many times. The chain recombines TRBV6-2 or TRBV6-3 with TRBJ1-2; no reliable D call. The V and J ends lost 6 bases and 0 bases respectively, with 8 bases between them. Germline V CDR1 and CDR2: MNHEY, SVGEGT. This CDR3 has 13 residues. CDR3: CASRMTANYGYTF. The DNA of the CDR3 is TGTGCCAGCAGAATGACTGCTAACTATGGCTACACCTTC.

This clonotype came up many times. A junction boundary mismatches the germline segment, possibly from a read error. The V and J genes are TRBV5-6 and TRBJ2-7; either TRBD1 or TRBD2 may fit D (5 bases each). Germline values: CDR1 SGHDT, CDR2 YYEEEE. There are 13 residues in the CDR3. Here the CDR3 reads CASSSGPSYEQYF. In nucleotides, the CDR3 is TGCGCCAGCTCTTCGGGACCTAGCTACGAGCAGTACTTC.

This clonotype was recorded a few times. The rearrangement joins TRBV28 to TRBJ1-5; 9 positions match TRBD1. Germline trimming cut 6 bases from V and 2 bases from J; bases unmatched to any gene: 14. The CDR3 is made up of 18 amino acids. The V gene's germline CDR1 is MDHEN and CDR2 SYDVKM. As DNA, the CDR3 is TGTGCCAGCAGCCCGACAGGGGGTTTTCGATATGGCAATCAGCCCCAGCATTTT. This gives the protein CASSPTGGFRYGNQPQHF.

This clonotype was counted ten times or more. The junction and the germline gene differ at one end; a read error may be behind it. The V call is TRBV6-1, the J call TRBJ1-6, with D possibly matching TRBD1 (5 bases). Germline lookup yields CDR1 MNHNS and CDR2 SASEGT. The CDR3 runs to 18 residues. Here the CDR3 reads CASRGQESRGRLNSPLHF. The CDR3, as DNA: TGTGCCAGCAGGGGGCAAGAAAGCCGAGGTCGCCTTAATTCACCTCTCCACTTT.

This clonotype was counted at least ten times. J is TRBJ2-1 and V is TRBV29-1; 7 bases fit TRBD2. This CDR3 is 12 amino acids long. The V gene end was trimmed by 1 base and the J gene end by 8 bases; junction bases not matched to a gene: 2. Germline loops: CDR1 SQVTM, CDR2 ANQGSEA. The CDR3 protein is CSVEGGGHEQFF. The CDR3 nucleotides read TGCAGCGTTGAAGGGGGGGGTCATGAGCAGTTCTTC.

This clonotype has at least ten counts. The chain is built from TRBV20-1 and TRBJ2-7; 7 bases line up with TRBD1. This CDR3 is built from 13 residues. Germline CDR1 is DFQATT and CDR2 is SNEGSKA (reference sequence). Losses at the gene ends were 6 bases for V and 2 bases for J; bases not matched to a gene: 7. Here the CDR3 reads CSAVGQVTYEQYF. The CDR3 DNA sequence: TGCAGTGCCGTAGGACAGGTGACCTACGAGCAGTACTTC.

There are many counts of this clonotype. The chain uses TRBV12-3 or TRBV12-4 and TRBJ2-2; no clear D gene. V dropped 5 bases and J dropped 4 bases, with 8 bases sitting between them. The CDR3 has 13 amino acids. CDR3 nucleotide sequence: TGTGCCAGCAGTCCCATCCCCACCGGGGAGCTGTTTTTT. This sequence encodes CASSPIPTGELFF.

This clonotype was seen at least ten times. The CDR3 DNA reads as TGCAGTGCTAGCTCCCTACAGGGAACCTACGAGCAGTACTTC. Translation: CSASSLQGTYEQYF. The rearrangement joins TRBV20-1 to TRBJ2-7; D is perhaps TRBD1 (6 bases). The CDR3 is made up of 14 amino acids. Trimming removed 3 bases at V and 2 bases at J, with 14 bases between. Germline lookup yields CDR1 DFQATT and CDR2 SNEGSKA (reference sequence).

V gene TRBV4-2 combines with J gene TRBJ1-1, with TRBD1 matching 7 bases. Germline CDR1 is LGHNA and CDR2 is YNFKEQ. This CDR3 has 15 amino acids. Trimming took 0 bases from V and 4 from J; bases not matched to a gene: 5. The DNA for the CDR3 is TGTGCCAGCAGCCAAGACACAGGGGAGGCCACTGAAGCTTTCTTT. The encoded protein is CASSQDTGEATEAFF.

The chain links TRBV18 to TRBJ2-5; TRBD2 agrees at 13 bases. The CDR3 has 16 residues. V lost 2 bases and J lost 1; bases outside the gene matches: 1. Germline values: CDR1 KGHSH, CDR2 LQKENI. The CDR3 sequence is CASSPGTSGTQETQYF. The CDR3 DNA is TGTGCCAGCTCACCAGGGACTAGCGGGACCCAAGAGACCCAGTACTTC.

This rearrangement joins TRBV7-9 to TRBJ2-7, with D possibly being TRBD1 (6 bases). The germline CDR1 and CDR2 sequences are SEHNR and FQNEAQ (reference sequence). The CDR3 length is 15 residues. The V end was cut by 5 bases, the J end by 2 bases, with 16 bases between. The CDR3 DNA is TGTGCCAGCAGCACCGGGACATTGGGGCCCTACGAGCAGTACTTC. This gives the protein CASSTGTLGPYEQYF.

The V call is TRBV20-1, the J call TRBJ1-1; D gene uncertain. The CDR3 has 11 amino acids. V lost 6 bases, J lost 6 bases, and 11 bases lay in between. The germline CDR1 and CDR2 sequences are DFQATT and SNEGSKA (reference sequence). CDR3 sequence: CSAASGSEAFF. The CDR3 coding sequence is TGCAGTGCGGCTTCCGGGTCTGAAGCTTTCTTT.

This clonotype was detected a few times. CDR3 region: CSVPQSRGRYGYTF. CDR3 coding DNA: TGCAGCGTCCCTCAGAGCCGGGGGAGATATGGCTACACCTTC. This chain uses TRBV29-1 with TRBJ1-2; D is perhaps TRBD1 (5 bases). The V gene lost 6 bases and the J gene lost 5 bases, with 19 bases spanning the gap. CDR1 is SQVTM and CDR2 is ANQGSEA in the germline V gene. The CDR3 totals 14 residues.